Presented here are 21 T cell receptor beta chains from one specimen sequenced in a study of cytomegalovirus exposure and HLA in healthy donors. Repertoires were generated with immunoSEQ multiplex PCR, while TCRdb's copy carries only in-frame clones and drops some. The data contain approximately 180,000 clones, approximately 86% of them singletons. Sequences were obtained from PBMCs. The receptors originated from a man between 18 and 29 years old in good health and CMV-seropositive.

Remarks on this clone: The same CDR3 can be traced to other DNA sequences in this sample. V usage is TRBV15 and J usage is TRBJ2-5; D not resolved. This CDR3 spans 14 amino acids. V shed 0 bases and J shed 1 base, with 6 bases lying between them. Germline lookup yields CDR1 LNHNV and CDR2 YYDKDF (reference sequence). CDR3 bases: TGTGCCACCAGCAGAGACTACAGCCAAGAGACCCAGTACTTC. Translation: CATSRDYSQETQYF.

The chain is built from TRBV29-1 and TRBJ1-2; D gene uncertain. Trimming took 4 bases from V and 2 from J, leaving 11 bases between them. Looked up from germline, CDR1 is SQVTM and CDR2 is ANQGSEA. The CDR3 loop spans 13 amino acids. The DNA of the CDR3 is TGCAGCGTTGGTGGGCAGACAAACTATGGCTACACCTTC. Translated: CSVGGQTNYGYTF. The full variable domain, in which reference TRBV29-1 and TRBJ1-2 provide the parts outside the CDR3, is SAVISQKPSRDICQRGTSLTIQCQVDSQVTMMFWYRQQPGQSLTLIATANQGSEATYESGFVIDKFPISRPNLTFSTLTVSNMSPEDSSIYLCSVGGQTNYGYTFGSGTRLTVV.

The gene calls are TRBV27 and TRBJ1-4; D remains unclear. Germline V gives CDR1 MNHEY, CDR2 SMNVEV (reference sequence). Deletions cut 6 bases from V and 5 bases from J, with 16 bases between. CDR3 length: 15 residues. The CDR3 sequence: CASRTWRDENEKLFF. CDR3 bases: TGTGCCAGCAGAACGTGGCGGGATGAGAATGAAAAACTGTTTTTT.

The chain links TRBV28 to TRBJ2-1; 10 positions agree with TRBD2. The J segment lost 6 bases and the V segment lost 2 bases, leaving 7 bases of the junction unmatched. CDR1 is MDHEN and CDR2 is SYDVKM in the germline V gene. The CDR3 is 16 residues long. The CDR3 sequence: CASSLGGVAGGNEQFF. For the CDR3, the DNA is TGTGCCAGCAGTTTAGGGGGGGTAGCGGGAGGCAATGAGCAGTTCTTC.

This clone was observed a few times. The gene calls are TRBV14 and TRBJ2-1, with 9 bases identical to TRBD1. This CDR3 has 14 residues. The V gene's germline CDR1 is SGHDN and CDR2 FVKESK. Unmatched junction bases numbered 8, after V lost 8 bases and J lost 6 bases. In DNA, the CDR3 is TGTGCCAGCGGCCGGGACAGGGTTGTCAATGAGCAGTTCTTC. Residues: CASGRDRVVNEQFF. Full variable domain (remainder filled in from reference TRBV14 and TRBJ2-1): EAGVTQFPSHSVIEKGQTVTLRCDPISGHDNLYWYRRVMGKEIKFLLHFVKESKQDESGMPNNRFLAERTGGTYSTLKVQPAELEDSGVYFCASGRDRVVNEQFFGPGTRLTVL.

The rearrangement joins TRBV7-8 to TRBJ2-1; 13 positions match TRBD2. The CDR3 has 18 residues. V lost 4 bases, J lost 2 bases, and 8 bases stayed unmatched. Germline V gene sequence: CDR1 SGHVS, CDR2 FQNEAQ. In nucleotides, the CDR3 is TGTGCCAGCAGCTCTCGGCCCGGGACTAGCGGGACCTACAATGAGCAGTTCTTC. Translating it yields CASSSRPGTSGTYNEQFF.

V and J are TRBV11-2 and TRBJ1-1, with D possibly being TRBD1 (6 bases). This CDR3 has 13 residues. Between the trimmed V and J ends, which lost 1 base and 10 bases, there was a span of 13 bases. Germline assignment: CDR1 SGHAT and CDR2 FQNNGV. The CDR3 bases are TGTGCCAGCAGCTTAGGGGAGGGGGTAGGAGCTTTCTTT. Protein sequence: CASSLGEGVGAFF.

The CDR3 DNA reads TGTGCCAGCAGTTTGGGGACAGGGCTAGAGACCCAGTACTTC. Its protein is CASSLGTGLETQYF. V is TRBV28 and J is TRBJ2-5; 9 bases line up with TRBD1. The CDR3 runs to 14 residues. Germline V gives CDR1 MDHEN, CDR2 SYDVKM. The V and J ends lost 3 bases and 4 bases, in that order; junction bases with no gene match: 3.

This sequence joins TRBV4-3 and TRBJ1-5; 9 bases match TRBD1. The V gene's germline CDR1 is LGHNA and CDR2 YSLEER. J was trimmed by 4 bases and V by 4 bases; bases with no gene match: 5. This CDR3 has 15 amino acids. The CDR3 sequence: CASSRGTGTNQPQHF. The CDR3 region has the DNA TGCGCCAGCAGCCGTGGGACAGGGACTAATCAGCCCCAGCATTTT.

This clone came up once. V usage is TRBV15 and J usage is TRBJ1-3, with TRBD1 matching over 7 bases. The germline gives CDR1 LNHNV, CDR2 YYDKDF (reference sequence). The CDR3 extends over 16 amino acids. V shed 0 bases and J 4 bases; nucleotides not matched to a gene: 6. The CDR3 spells CATSREPTGTGNTIYF. The CDR3 nucleotides are TGTGCCACCAGCAGAGAACCGACAGGGACGGGAAACACCATATATTTT.

V and J are TRBV5-1 and TRBJ1-5; D is perhaps TRBD1 (5 bases). Germline lookup yields CDR1 SGHRS and CDR2 YFSETQ. V lost 0 bases, J lost 5 bases, and 9 bases lay in between. The CDR3 consists of 14 residues. DNA for the CDR3: TGCGCCAGCAGCTTGGGGACAAACGATCAGCCCCAGCATTTT. Amino acid sequence: CASSLGTNDQPQHF.

This chain uses TRBV19 with TRBJ2-7; TRBD2 aligns across 9 bases. This CDR3 comprises 15 residues. J gave up 2 bases and V 6 bases, and 8 bases lay outside the gene matches. The germline V gene has CDR1 LNHDA and CDR2 SQIVND (reference sequence). CDR3 sequence reads: CASSGSGSVPYEQYF. CDR3 in DNA: TGTGCCAGTAGCGGTAGCGGGAGCGTCCCCTACGAGCAGTACTTC.

The CDR3 coding sequence is TGTGCCAGCAGCTTTTTGGGGGGGAAAGAGACCCAGTACTTC. It specifies CASSFLGGKETQYF. V and J are TRBV5-6 and TRBJ2-5, with 7 bases identical to TRBD2. The CDR3 is 14 residues long. V gave up 2 bases and J gave up 3 bases; unmatched junction bases: 4. CDR1 and CDR2 (germline): SGHDT, YYEEEE.

The J gene is TRBJ2-4, the V gene TRBV6-6; D is unclear. Germline loops: CDR1 MNHNY, CDR2 SVGAGI (reference sequence). V lost 7 bases to trimming and J lost 1 base, with 11 bases between them. This CDR3 contains 14 residues. The CDR3 reads CASTGYEAKNIQYF. As DNA, the CDR3 is TGTGCCAGCACTGGTTATGAGGCCAAAAACATTCAGTACTTC.

The chain carries TRBV4-3 and TRBJ2-7, with 10 nucleotides matching TRBD2. V lost 0 bases, J lost 3 bases, and 5 bases stayed unmatched. This CDR3 contains 16 residues. Germline loops: CDR1 LGHNA, CDR2 YSLEER. CDR3 DNA sequence: TGCGCCAGCAGCCAAGATATAGCGGGAGGATTCTACGAGCAGTACTTC. Translating gives CASSQDIAGGFYEQYF.

This clone came up many times. As DNA, the CDR3 is TGTGCCAGCAGCCCAGGTTGGCTAGCGGGAGGGTCCTACGAGCAGTACTTC. Translated: CASSPGWLAGGSYEQYF. The chain has TRBV13 and TRBJ2-7; TRBD2 agrees at 12 bases. The CDR3 is 17 residues long. Trimming at V came to 5 bases and at J to 1 base, leaving 9 bases not matched to a gene. Germline CDR1 PRHDT, CDR2 FYEKMQ (reference sequence).

This clone appeared a single time. The chain combines TRBV5-5 with TRBJ2-6; TRBD1 matches at 10 bases. V shed 4 bases and J 0 bases; nucleotides not matched to a gene: 7. The CDR3 length is 18 residues. Germline CDR1 and CDR2: SGHKS and YYEKEE (reference sequence). This CDR3 reads CASSGRTGGGSGANVLTF. The CDR3 DNA reads as TGTGCCAGCAGCGGGCGGACAGGGGGTGGCTCTGGGGCCAACGTCCTGACTTTC.

The gene calls are TRBV28 and TRBJ2-3; D perhaps matches TRBD2 (5 bases). Trimming took 5 bases from V and 4 from J, leaving 16 bases between them. The CDR3 has 15 amino acids. Germline V lookup: CDR1 MDHEN, CDR2 SYDVKM. For the CDR3, the DNA is TGTGCCAGCAGTCCCGCCCCGGACTCTGCAGATACGCAGTATTTT. It yields the protein CASSPAPDSADTQYF.

This chain uses TRBV29-1 with TRBJ2-7, with 11 bases lining up with TRBD1. Germline lookup yields CDR1 SQVTM and CDR2 ANQGSEA. The CDR3 is 13 residues long. V was pared by 6 bases and J by 2 bases, with 3 bases of the junction left unmatched. The CDR3 DNA is TGCAGCGTACGGGACAGGGGGGCCTACGAGCAGTACTTC. Translating gives CSVRDRGAYEQYF.

CDR3 DNA: TGTGCCAGCAGCGACTCCACCGGTTACAATGAGCAGTTCTTC. Translating it yields CASSDSTGYNEQFF. The chain has TRBV7-9 and TRBJ2-1; no reliable D call. V lost 5 bases to trimming and J lost 4 bases, with 12 bases between them. Germline CDR1 SEHNR, CDR2 FQNEAQ (reference sequence). The CDR3 runs 14 residues.

The rearrangement uses TRBV4-3 and TRBJ2-3, with TRBD1 matching 8 bases. This CDR3 has 17 residues. Germline trimming cut 1 base from V and 3 bases from J; bases unmatched to any gene: 9. CDR1 is LGHNA, CDR2 YSLEER, per germline. The CDR3 here is CASSQAPDRGGTDTQYF. CDR3 DNA: TGCGCCAGCAGCCAAGCCCCTGACAGGGGCGGGACAGATACGCAGTATTTT.